This T cell receptor (beta chain) was retrieved from a study of T cells in Graves' hyperthyroidism and ophthalmopathy. Across the whole study: The blood sample was taken at first diagnosis, before treatment began.

Trimming stripped 0 bases from V and 0 bases from J, with 15 bases between. Looked up from germline, CDR1 is DFQATT and CDR2 is SNEGSKA (reference sequence). The CDR3 sequence is 17 residues long. There are many counts of this clonotype. What it recognizes is unknown. Study outcomes and limitations: Ophthalmopathy, as predicted by the model, came a median about seven months after the prediction. Among clonotypes expanded in thyroid above 0.001, most were also found in blood.

There were TCR beta CDR3 regions amplified from RNA transcripts. First-round RT-PCR with HTBI primers amplified the TCR CDR3 region. TCRdb re-called the multiplex PCR reads through MiXCR, storing one row per CDR3 protein. The table records roughly 170,000 distinct CDR3 sequences, over 7.5% of them present only once. The source of this sequence is a woman between 18 and 29 years old with Graves' hyperthyroidism that later progressed to Graves' ophthalmopathy. The chain joins TRBV20-1 to TRBJ1-5; possibly TRBD1 for D (5 bases). Sample: blood. The CDR3 bases are TGCAGTGCTAGAGATTTCGTAGTGGGGGGTAGCAATCAGCCCCAGCATTTT. It is translated as CSARDFVVGGSNQPQHF.